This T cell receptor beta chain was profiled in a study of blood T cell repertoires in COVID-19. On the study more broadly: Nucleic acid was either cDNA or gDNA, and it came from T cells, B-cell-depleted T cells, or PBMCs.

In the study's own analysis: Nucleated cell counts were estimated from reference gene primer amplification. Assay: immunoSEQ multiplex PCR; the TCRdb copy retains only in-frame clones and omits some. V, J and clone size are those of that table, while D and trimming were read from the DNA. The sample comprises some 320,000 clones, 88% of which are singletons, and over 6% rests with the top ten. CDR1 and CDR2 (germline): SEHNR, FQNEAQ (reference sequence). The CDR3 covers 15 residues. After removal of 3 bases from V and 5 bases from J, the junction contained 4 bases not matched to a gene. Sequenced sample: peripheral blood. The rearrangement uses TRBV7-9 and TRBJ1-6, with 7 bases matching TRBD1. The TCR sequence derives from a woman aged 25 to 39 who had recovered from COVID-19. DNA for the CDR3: TGTGCCAGCAGCTTCTCCAGGGGGAATAATTCACCCCTCCACTTT. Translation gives CASSFSRGNNSPLHF.